This is a list of T cell receptor beta chains from one sample in a study of identical twins. TCRdb redid the calling of the 5' RACE reads with MiXCR, one entry per CDR3 protein. This table holds 640,000 or so distinct CDR3 sequences, over 5% found once. The sequenced sample consisted of naive T cells sorted from blood. The receptor set was obtained from a man aged 18 to 29 in good health. Each CDR3 is given with its conserved first and last residue. A D gene is named only where the DNA matches it firmly. Rows may omit the clone size; those that give it use once, few, many or a size class.

J gene	D gene	clone size	V gene	CDR3 length	CDR3 DNA	CDR3 protein
TRBJ2-1	TRBD2	many	TRBV29-1	14	TGCAGCGTGGGGACTAGCGGGACCTACAATGAGCAGTTCTTC	CSVGTSGTYNEQFF
TRBJ2-7	NA	NA	TRBV7-2	13	TGTGCCAGCAGCTTCGCTAGATCCTACGAGCAGTACTTC	CASSFARSYEQYF
TRBJ2-1	TRBD1	NA	TRBV28	16	TGTGCCAGCAGTGCAACAGGGGCCCACTCCTACAATGAGCAGTTCTTC	CASSATGAHSYNEQFF
TRBJ2-1	NA	many	TRBV6-5	13	TGTGCCAGCAGTTATTTCCCCGGGGATGAGCAGTTCTTC	CASSYFPGDEQFF
TRBJ1-1	NA	few	TRBV5-1	16	TGCGCCAGCAGCACCGGGTCGGAGGGGTGGTACACTGAAGCTTTCTTT	CASSTGSEGWYTEAFF
TRBJ2-3	TRBD2	NA	TRBV5-4	16	TGTGCCAGCAGCTTGGCGACTAGCGGGGTAACAGATACGCAGTATTTT	CASSLATSGVTDTQYF
TRBJ2-5	NA	NA	TRBV3-1	17	TGTGCCAGCAGCCAAGCAGGGATAAGAATGAAAGGAGAGACCCAGTACTTC	CASSQAGIRMKGETQYF
TRBJ2-1	NA	many	TRBV30	16	TGTGCCTGGAAAGCACAGACAGGATATCTACACAATGAGCAGTTCTTC	CAWKAQTGYLHNEQFF
TRBJ2-2	NA	many	TRBV21-1	19	TGTGCCAGCAGCGCCTTTCGGTACGAGACAGGCCCTAACACCGGGGAGCTGTTTTTT	CASSAFRYETGPNTGELFF
TRBJ2-1	NA	many	TRBV4-3	13	TGCGCCAGCAGCCAAGTTTCCCGGAATGAGCAGTTCTTC	CASSQVSRNEQFF
TRBJ2-1	NA	many	TRBV7-2	14	TGTGCCAGCAGCTTCACACAGGGCGGCGATGAGCAGTTCTTC	CASSFTQGGDEQFF
TRBJ2-5	TRBD2	NA	TRBV6-1	19	TGTGCCAGCAGTGAATGGTTCCTTAGCGGGAGAGCCGACCAAGAGACCCAGTACTTC	CASSEWFLSGRADQETQYF
TRBJ1-2	NA	NA	TRBV5-1	13	TGCGCCAGCAGCCCCCGACAGGACTATGGCTACACCTTC	CASSPRQDYGYTF
TRBJ2-3	NA	many	TRBV5-1	13	TGCGCCAGCAGTTCCCCCGGGTCGGATACGCAGTATTTT	CASSSPGSDTQYF
TRBJ2-3	NA	NA	TRBV6-2/TRBV6-3	13	TGTGCCAGCCAAGGAGACAGCTCGGATACGCAGTATTTT	CASQGDSSDTQYF
TRBJ2-1	TRBD2	many	TRBV5-1	14	TGCGCCAGCAGCTCGAGCGGGGGATACAATGAGCAGTTCTTC	CASSSSGGYNEQFF
TRBJ2-5	TRBD2	many	TRBV20-1	16	TGCAGTGCCCTAAAGTGGGGGGAGGGAACGAAGGAGACCCAGTACTTC	CSALKWGEGTKETQYF
TRBJ1-4	NA	NA	TRBV6-5	15	TGTGCCAGCAGTTACGGGGCAGCCCTGAACGAAAAACTGTTTTTT	CASSYGAALNEKLFF
TRBJ1-2	NA	NA	TRBV30	14	TGTGCCTGGCGCTTTAAATGGAATAGCTATGGCTACACCTTC	CAWRFKWNSYGYTF
TRBJ2-3	TRBD2	NA	TRBV7-7	15	TGTGCCAGCAGCCCCACGGGAGGCCGGCTCGATACGCAGTATTTT	CASSPTGGRLDTQYF
TRBJ2-2	NA	many	TRBV9	14	TGTGCCAGCAGCGCCCTTTCAGGGGCCGGGGAGCTGTTTTTT	CASSALSGAGELFF
TRBJ2-7	TRBD1	NA	TRBV20-1	14	TGCAGTGCTACTCGGGACAGCAGCTCCTACGAGCAGTACTTC	CSATRDSSSYEQYF
TRBJ2-3	NA	many	TRBV27	15	TGTGCCAGCAGCCCCATCACTCGGGGCACAGATACGCAGTATTTT	CASSPITRGTDTQYF